This T cell receptor (beta chain) was recovered during a study of early T cells in non-severe SARS-CoV-2 infection. Findings and caveats of the study: Matching with VDJdb favored anti-spike CD8 responses (missing private and CD4 specificities).

This clonotype was picked up many times. Its specificity is not known. Unique molecular identifiers were affixed to single, distinct cDNA molecules. TCRdb re-called the 5' RACE reads with MiXCR, one entry per CDR3 protein. The sample lists about 32,000 distinct CDR3 sequences, more than 4.5% occurring once. The CDR3 consists of 17 residues. The V gene end was trimmed by 2 bases and the J gene end by 7 bases; junction bases not matched to a gene: 11. Germline V lookup: CDR1 SNHLY, CDR2 FYNNEI. The sequence was collected from an adult who was a healthcare worker with PCR-confirmed SARS-CoV-2 infection or an uninfected control (not recorded which). The material sequenced was whole blood. V usage is TRBV2 and J usage is TRBJ2-1; 10 bases match TRBD1. The CDR3 DNA reads as TGTGCCAGCAGTGAATGGGACAGGGGAGCGGGAGTAAATGAGCAGTTCTTC. It yields the protein CASSEWDRGAGVNEQFF.